Each of the 20 T cell receptor beta chains below was sequenced from the same sample in a study of OX40 agonist ivuxolimab in advanced cancers. Measured with immunoSEQ multiplex PCR; TCRdb has only the in-frame clones, and not every one. The sample includes under 45,000 clones, around four fifths seen only once; the top ten take about 35%. The sample in question was CD4+ or CD8+ T cells sorted from blood, obtained in a trial of the OX40 agonist ivuxolimab. These receptors originate from an adult with an advanced solid tumor such as melanoma, head and neck, liver or kidney cancer.

This chain joins TRBV19 and TRBJ2-1, with 8 bases identical to TRBD2. Germline CDR1 and CDR2: LNHDA and SQIVND (reference sequence). The CDR3 is made up of 17 amino acids. Trimming took 0 bases from V and 6 from J; bases not matched to a gene: 10. CDR3 DNA: TGTGCCAGTAGTATAGATTTCGTCGGGAGGGTGGTCAATGAGCAGTTCTTC. Translating it yields CASSIDFVGRVVNEQFF.

The V and J genes are TRBV9 and TRBJ2-3; unclear D gene. This CDR3 is 13 amino acids long. CDR1 is SGDLS, CDR2 YYNGEE, per germline. Trimming took off 0 bases at V and 4 bases at J, with 6 bases between the two ends. In nucleotides, the CDR3 is TGTGCCAGCAGCGTAGGACTGTCAGATACGCAGTATTTT. Encoded protein: CASSVGLSDTQYF. Based on the CDR3 plus reference TRBV9 and TRBJ2-3, the full variable domain is DSGVTQTPKHLITATGQRVTLRCSPRSGDLSVYWYQQSLDQGLQFLIQYYNGEERAKGNILERFSAQQFPDLHSELNLSSLELGDSALYFCASSVGLSDTQYFGPGTRLTVL.

There are a few counts of this clone. The chain is built from TRBV6-6 and TRBJ1-5; TRBD1 agrees at 8 bases. The germline V gene encodes CDR1 MNHNY and CDR2 SVGAGI (reference sequence). The ends lost 6 bases at V and 7 bases at J; junction bases unmatched: 5. The CDR3 sequence is 13 residues long. CDR3: CASRDREGQPQHF. The DNA for the CDR3 is TGTGCCAGCAGGGACAGGGAGGGACAGCCCCAGCATTTT.

CDR3 protein: CASSLGPATNTGELFF. For the CDR3, the DNA is TGTGCCAGCAGCTTAGGCCCGGCCACGAACACCGGGGAGCTGTTTTTT. This chain joins TRBV7-2 and TRBJ2-2, with unresolved D. The V and J ends lost 1 base and 0 bases respectively, with 9 bases between them. Germline-derived CDR1 and CDR2 are SGHTA and FQGNSA. The CDR3 sequence is 16 residues long. Based on the CDR3 plus reference TRBV7-2 and TRBJ2-2, the full variable domain is GAGVSQSPSNKVTEKGKDVELRCDPISGHTALYWYRQSLGQGLEFLIYFQGNSAPDKSGLPSDRFSAERTGGSVSTLTIQRTQQEDSAVYLCASSLGPATNTGELFFGEGSRLTVL.

J is TRBJ1-1 and V is TRBV5-1; a weak D match, TRBD1 (5 bases). Germline V gives CDR1 SGHRS, CDR2 YFSETQ. Trimming removed 3 bases from V and 5 bases from J, with 20 bases in between. The CDR3 length is 16 residues. The CDR3 nucleotides are TGCGCCAGCAGCTCCGGGGACGCCAGGTCAAGGACTGAAGCTTTCTTT. As protein: CASSSGDARSRTEAFF. Full variable domain (outside the CDR3, taken from reference TRBV5-1 and TRBJ1-1): KAGVTQTPRYLIKTRGQQVTLSCSPISGHRSVSWYQQTPGQGLQFLFEYFSETQRNKGNFPGRFSGRQFSNSRSEMNVSTLELGDSALYLCASSSGDARSRTEAFFGQGTRLTVV.

The chain joins TRBV19 to TRBJ2-5; 10 bases are shared with TRBD1. The CDR3 is 14 residues long. Trimming at V came to 5 bases and at J to 5 bases, leaving 5 bases not matched to a gene. From germline, CDR1 is LNHDA and CDR2 SQIVND (reference sequence). The CDR3 bases are TGTGCCAGTAGTTCTGGGACAGGGGTTGAGACCCAGTACTTC. It specifies CASSSGTGVETQYF.

V is TRBV5-4 and J is TRBJ2-2, with 8 bases lining up with TRBD1. Germline CDR1 and CDR2: SGHNT and YYREEE (reference sequence). V trimming: 4 bases; J trimming: 7 bases; junction bases outside the gene matches: 9. This CDR3 region has 15 residues. Here the CDR3 reads CASSPRTGFNGELFF. The CDR3 nucleotides read TGTGCCAGCAGCCCCCGGACAGGGTTTAACGGGGAGCTGTTTTTT.

This rearrangement joins TRBV28 to TRBJ1-2, with D tentatively TRBD1 (5 bases). The germline gives CDR1 MDHEN, CDR2 SYDVKM. This CDR3 has 14 amino acids. Trimming took off 7 bases at V and 8 bases at J, with 20 bases between the two ends. The chain's CDR3 is CASTLPAGLEGYTF. The CDR3 DNA is TGTGCCAGCACTCTGCCCGCAGGGTTAGAGGGCTACACCTTC.

The chain couples TRBV5-4 to TRBJ1-2; tentatively, D is TRBD1 (5 bases). The germline V and J ends were trimmed by 2 bases and 8 bases, with 19 bases remaining between them. Germline V CDR1 and CDR2: SGHNT, YYREEE (reference sequence). This CDR3 is built from 15 residues. The CDR3 loop reads CASSFGSRVYIGYTF. In DNA, the CDR3 is TGTGCCAGCAGCTTTGGCTCCAGGGTTTATATAGGCTACACCTTC.

The rearrangement uses TRBV11-1 and TRBJ2-1, with TRBD2 matching over 7 bases. The CDR3 length is 12 residues. The V gene's germline CDR1 is SGHAT and CDR2 FQDESV (reference sequence). The trim removed 6 bases at V and 8 bases at J, leaving 4 bases unmatched. CDR3 residues: CASSRRGDEQFF. CDR3 bases: TGTGCCAGCAGTAGACGGGGGGATGAGCAGTTCTTC.

The chain links TRBV5-4 to TRBJ2-7; D uncertain. The germline V gene has CDR1 SGHNT and CDR2 YYREEE (reference sequence). V was trimmed by 4 bases and J by 2 bases, leaving 13 bases between them. This CDR3 region has 14 residues. Written as DNA, the CDR3 is TGTGCCAGCAGCCCCTCCCGACCACCCTACGAGCAGTACTTC. Its protein product is CASSPSRPPYEQYF.

V and J are TRBV5-6 and TRBJ1-6; possible D gene TRBD1, 6 bases. Trimming took 2 bases from V and 7 from J, leaving 10 bases between them. The CDR3 extends over 14 amino acids. Germline CDR1 is SGHDT and CDR2 is YYEEEE. CDR3: CASSLGGYNSPLHF. CDR3 bases: TGTGCCAGCAGCTTAGGGGGATACAATTCACCCCTCCACTTT.

The table lists this clone with a count of one. CDR3 amino acids: CASSDWLAGAQETQYF. CDR3 in DNA: TGTGCCAGCAGTGATTGGCTAGCGGGGGCCCAAGAGACCCAGTACTTC. The chain is built from TRBV2 and TRBJ2-5; TRBD2 matches 10 bases. Germline V CDR1 and CDR2: SNHLY, FYNNEI. V shed 3 bases and J 1 base; nucleotides not matched to a gene: 5. This CDR3 is 16 amino acids long.

This CDR3 reads CASSRNRGTGGNYEQYF. CDR3 bases: TGTGCCAGCTCACGCAACCGCGGGACAGGGGGCAACTACGAGCAGTACTTC. The chain recombines TRBV18 with TRBJ2-7, with 12 bases aligning to TRBD1. The germline gives CDR1 KGHSH, CDR2 LQKENI. This CDR3 spans 17 amino acids. V gave up 4 bases and J gave up 3 bases; unmatched junction bases: 10.

The chain is built from TRBV11-2 and TRBJ2-7, with D tentatively TRBD1 (6 bases). V was clipped by 1 base and J by 4 bases, with 11 bases between them. CDR1 and CDR2 from the germline V gene are SGHAT and FQNNGV. The CDR3 totals 14 residues. The CDR3 DNA follows: TGTGCCAGCAGCTTAGCCGGGACAAGGTACGAGCAGTACTTC. Its protein is CASSLAGTRYEQYF.

This clone was counted a single time. The chain couples TRBV14 to TRBJ2-1; 9 positions match TRBD2. This CDR3 is built from 19 residues. The V segment lost 4 bases and the J segment 0 bases; nucleotides outside the gene matches: 13. Germline V gene sequence: CDR1 SGHDN, CDR2 FVKESK. CDR3 loop: CASSREIAGASGSYNEQFF. The CDR3 DNA reads as TGTGCCAGCAGCCGTGAAATAGCGGGAGCGTCCGGCTCCTACAATGAGCAGTTCTTC.

This clone was seen a few times. The chain is built from TRBV4-1 and TRBJ2-7; the D gene could be TRBD1 or TRBD2 (5 bases each). CDR1 MGHRA and CDR2 YSYEKL come from the germline V gene. The CDR3 extends over 13 amino acids. V was shortened by 3 bases and J by 1 base, with 7 bases between the two germline ends. The CDR3 region is CASSHRESYEQYF. In DNA, the CDR3 is TGCGCCAGCAGCCACAGGGAGTCCTACGAGCAGTACTTC.

The V and J genes are TRBV19 and TRBJ2-3; D remains unclear. V was cut by 5 bases and J by 7 bases, with 10 bases left in between. From germline, CDR1 is LNHDA and CDR2 SQIVND (reference sequence). The CDR3 is made up of 12 amino acids. CDR3 in amino acids: CASSSGRYTQYF. DNA for the CDR3: TGTGCCAGTAGTTCGGGCAGGTATACGCAGTATTTT. Full variable domain (outside the CDR3, taken from reference TRBV19 and TRBJ2-3): DGGITQSPKYLFRKEGQNVTLSCEQNLNHDAMYWYRQDPGQGLRLIYYSQIVNDFQKGDIAEGYSVSREKKESFPLTVTSAQKNPTAFYLCASSSGRYTQYFGPGTRLTVL.

This chain links TRBV28 with TRBJ1-1; D ambiguous. The germline V gene encodes CDR1 MDHEN and CDR2 SYDVKM. V lost 6 bases and J 0 bases, leaving 11 bases between the germline ends. This CDR3 is 14 amino acids long. This CDR3 is CASSQGFMNTEAFF. In DNA, the CDR3 is TGTGCCAGCAGCCAAGGGTTCATGAACACTGAAGCTTTCTTT.

This clone was seen a handful of times. This chain connects TRBV18 to TRBJ1-5, with D uncertain. Germline V gene sequence: CDR1 KGHSH, CDR2 LQKENI. V dropped 5 bases and J dropped 0 bases, with 2 bases sitting between them. This CDR3 region has 12 residues. CDR3 residues: CASSDSNQPQHF. The DNA of the CDR3 is TGTGCCAGCTCAGATAGCAATCAGCCCCAGCATTTT.